These 21 T cell receptor beta chains came from one sample sequenced in a study of blood T cell repertoires in COVID-19. The table came from immunoSEQ multiplex PCR; TCRdb's copy has only in-frame clones and leaves some out. The sample lists approximately 670,000 clones; about nine tenths were seen once. The sample taken for sequencing was peripheral blood. Receptors originate from a woman in her late teens or twenties with acute or convalescent COVID-19.

V usage is TRBV5-6 and J usage is TRBJ1-3; D not certain. The germline gives CDR1 SGHDT, CDR2 YYEEEE. The CDR3 covers 16 residues. The V gene lost 0 bases and the J gene lost 0 bases, with 10 bases spanning the gap. This CDR3 is CASSLVAGSSGNTIYF. Written as DNA, the CDR3 is TGTGCCAGCAGCTTGGTAGCGGGGAGCTCTGGAAACACCATATATTTT. Complete variable domain (other parts from reference TRBV5-6 and TRBJ1-3): DAGVTQSPTHLIKTRGQQVTLRCSPKSGHDTVSWYQQALGQGPQFIFQYYEEEERQRGNFPDRFSGHQFPNYSSELNVNALLLGDSALYLCASSLVAGSSGNTIYFGEGSWLTVV.

V and J are TRBV19 and TRBJ2-4; 9 bases are a match to TRBD1. The CDR3 is 15 residues long. From germline, CDR1 is LNHDA and CDR2 SQIVND (reference sequence). J was trimmed by 0 bases and V by 6 bases; bases with no gene match: 3. CDR3 loop: CASRGTGPAKNIQYF. DNA of the CDR3: TGTGCCAGTAGAGGGACAGGGCCAGCCAAAAACATTCAGTACTTC.

The chain has TRBV27 and TRBJ1-1, with D perhaps matching TRBD1 (6 bases). Germline lookup yields CDR1 MNHEY and CDR2 SMNVEV (reference sequence). Trimming took 6 bases from V and 4 from J, leaving 18 bases between them. CDR3 length: 15 amino acids. In DNA form, the CDR3 reads TGTGCCAGCAGCCTAGGGGGGGGAGTGGGCACTGAAGCTTTCTTT. It encodes CASSLGGGVGTEAFF.

The J gene is TRBJ1-2, the V gene TRBV2; D perhaps matches TRBD1 (6 bases). The germline V gene has CDR1 SNHLY and CDR2 FYNNEI. CDR3 length: 12 residues. V lost 11 bases to trimming and J lost 1 base, with 11 bases between them. Here the CDR3 reads CAGQNINYGYTF. CDR3 nucleotide sequence: TGTGCCGGACAGAATATTAACTATGGCTACACCTTC.

This clone was detected a few times. J is TRBJ1-4 and V is TRBV7-2, with a weak D call TRBD1 (6 bases). V was pared by 5 bases and J by 8 bases, with 18 bases between. Germline assignment: CDR1 SGHTA and CDR2 FQGNSA. This CDR3 comprises 15 residues. As DNA, the CDR3 is TGTGCCAGCAGCCAAAGGGGGGGGAGGGAGGAAAAACTGTTTTTT. Encoded protein: CASSQRGGREEKLFF.

The chain uses TRBV7-9 and TRBJ1-2, with D possibly being TRBD1 (6 bases). With 3 bases removed from V and 6 bases from J, the gap between germline ends came to 11 bases. This CDR3 is 13 amino acids long. CDR1 is SEHNR, CDR2 FQNEAQ, per germline (reference sequence). The CDR3 loop is CASSFGRGNGYTF. DNA of the CDR3: TGTGCCAGCAGCTTTGGTAGGGGGAATGGCTACACCTTC. The complete variable domain, with remaining parts taken from reference TRBV7-9 and TRBJ1-2, reads DTGVSQNPRHKITKRGQNVTFRCDPISEHNRLYWYRQTLGQGPEFLTYFQNEAQLEKSRLLSDRFSAERPKGSFSTLEIQRTEQGDSAMYLCASSFGRGNGYTFGSGTRLTVV.

The chain couples TRBV7-7 to TRBJ2-7, with 7 bases fitting TRBD2. The CDR3 is made up of 14 amino acids. Germline V CDR1 and CDR2: SSHAT, FNYEAQ (reference sequence). The junction had 5 bases not matched to a gene; V was cut back by 3 bases and J by 3 bases. CDR3 sequence (DNA): TGTGCCAGCAGCTTCGGGGAGGGAGGCTACGAGCAGTACTTC. Translated, it gives CASSFGEGGYEQYF.

The rearrangement joins TRBV6-1 to TRBJ1-1; the D is unclear. Trimming took off 2 bases at V and 7 bases at J, with 5 bases between the two ends. This CDR3 region has 11 residues. Germline V lookup: CDR1 MNHNS, CDR2 SASEGT. The chain's CDR3 is CASSEIYEAFF. The CDR3 DNA sequence: TGTGCCAGCAGTGAAATTTATGAAGCTTTCTTT.

The chain joins TRBV5-8 to TRBJ1-1; TRBD1 might be the D (6 bases). Per the germline V gene, CDR1 is SGHTS and CDR2 is YDEGEE. The ends were cut back, 0 bases at V and 3 bases at J, with 9 bases in the middle. The CDR3 contains 14 residues. The chain's CDR3 is CASSLVRGYTEAFF. In nucleotides, the CDR3 is TGTGCCAGCAGCTTGGTCAGGGGCTACACTGAAGCTTTCTTT.

CDR3 sequence (DNA): TGTGCCAGCAGCCAACAGGTACACGAGCAGTTCTTC. Its translation: CASSQQVHEQFF. J is TRBJ2-1 and V is TRBV3-1 (or the pseudogene TRBV3-2); D uncertain. Germline V gene sequence: CDR1 LGHDT, CDR2 YNNKEL (reference sequence). Trimming stripped 2 bases from V and 10 bases from J, with 9 bases between. This CDR3 comprises 12 residues.

The chain couples TRBV5-1 to TRBJ2-7; 8 nucleotides align to TRBD1. V was clipped by 4 bases and J by 7 bases; unmatched bases: 10. CDR1 and CDR2 (germline): SGHRS, YFSETQ. This CDR3 is built from 14 residues. The CDR3 region is CASSVQGGGGEQYF. The CDR3 DNA reads as TGCGCCAGCAGCGTACAGGGGGGAGGTGGGGAGCAGTACTTC.

The rearrangement joins TRBV6-5 to TRBJ1-3; 9 bases align to TRBD1. Germline loops: CDR1 MNHEY, CDR2 SVGAGI. V was clipped by 10 bases and J by 2 bases; unmatched bases: 3. The CDR3 is made up of 13 amino acids. The CDR3, as DNA: TGTGCCACCGGGACAGGGACTGGAAACACCATATATTTT. Translating it yields CATGTGTGNTIYF.

This rearrangement joins TRBV6-2 or TRBV6-3 to TRBJ2-7, with D perhaps matching TRBD2 (5 bases). Per germline, CDR1 MNHEY and CDR2 SVGEGT. V lost 2 bases and J lost 1, with 12 bases in between. CDR3 size: 15 residues. This CDR3 is CASSYGGNPSYEQYF. The DNA for the CDR3 is TGTGCCAGCAGTTACGGAGGAAACCCTTCCTACGAGCAGTACTTC.

As DNA, the CDR3 is TGTGCCAGCAGTTCCAGGGGGTTTAGGAACACTGAAGCTTTCTTT. Amino acids: CASSSRGFRNTEAFF. V gene TRBV6-5 combines with J gene TRBJ1-1, with 7 bases lining up with TRBD1. There are 15 residues in the CDR3. Per germline, CDR1 MNHEY and CDR2 SVGAGI. Unmatched junction bases numbered 6, after V lost 4 bases and J lost 1 base.

The chain employs TRBV29-1 and TRBJ2-2; maybe TRBD2 (6 bases). In germline, CDR1 is SQVTM, CDR2 ANQGSEA. V dropped 5 bases and J dropped 7 bases, with 8 bases sitting between them. This CDR3 region has 11 residues. The CDR3 is CSVSSVGELFF. The CDR3 DNA reads as TGCAGCGTTTCTAGCGTCGGGGAGCTGTTTTTT.

This chain joins TRBV29-1 and TRBJ1-2; 7 nucleotides line up with TRBD1. Germline CDR1 SQVTM, CDR2 ANQGSEA. The V segment lost 4 bases and the J segment 6 bases; nucleotides outside the gene matches: 5. The CDR3 extends over 12 amino acids. CDR3 amino acids: CSVAGQGDGYTF. The CDR3, as DNA: TGCAGCGTTGCCGGCCAGGGGGATGGCTACACCTTC. Variable domain in full (rest from reference TRBV29-1 and TRBJ1-2): SAVISQKPSRDICQRGTSLTIQCQVDSQVTMMFWYRQQPGQSLTLIATANQGSEATYESGFVIDKFPISRPNLTFSTLTVSNMSPEDSSIYLCSVAGQGDGYTFGSGTRLTVV.

The J gene is TRBJ2-1, the V gene TRBV7-2; a weak D match, TRBD2 (5 bases). V was cut by 5 bases and J by 7 bases, with 6 bases left in between. CDR3 length: 11 amino acids. Germline loops: CDR1 SGHTA, CDR2 FQGNSA. The CDR3 loop is CASSPGNEQFF. The CDR3 nucleotides are TGTGCCAGCAGCCCGGGGAATGAGCAGTTCTTC.

The chain couples TRBV5-1 to TRBJ1-5; 9 bases align to TRBD1. The CDR3 runs 15 residues. Losses at the gene ends were 4 bases for V and 5 bases for J; bases not matched to a gene: 7. CDR1 is SGHRS, CDR2 YFSETQ, per germline. The CDR3 here is CASSVGTGIDQPQHF. CDR3 in DNA: TGCGCCAGCAGCGTAGGGACAGGGATAGATCAGCCCCAGCATTTT.

The chain combines TRBV9 with TRBJ2-7; possible D gene TRBD1, 6 bases. The CDR3 has 13 amino acids. The V and J ends lost 2 bases and 0 bases respectively, with 6 bases between them. Germline lookup yields CDR1 SGDLS and CDR2 YYNGEE. The CDR3 nucleotides are TGTGCCAGCAGCGTGGGACACTCCTACGAGCAGTACTTC. Amino acid sequence: CASSVGHSYEQYF.

Turning to this clone: Different DNA sequences within this sample yield the same CDR3. The chain carries TRBV18 and TRBJ1-1; TRBD1 might be the D (6 bases). Per germline, CDR1 KGHSH and CDR2 LQKENI. The CDR3 is 14 residues long. The ends were cut back, 6 bases at V and 0 bases at J, with 11 bases in the middle. The CDR3 loop is CASSTGQLNTEAFF. The CDR3 coding sequence is TGTGCCAGCTCTACCGGACAGTTGAACACTGAAGCTTTCTTT.

The CDR3 sequence: CASSRDRGDYGYTF. In nucleotides, the CDR3 is TGTGCCAGCAGCCGGGACAGGGGTGACTATGGCTACACCTTC. The chain combines TRBV28 with TRBJ1-2; 10 nucleotides agree with TRBD1. Germline lookup yields CDR1 MDHEN and CDR2 SYDVKM. The CDR3 totals 14 residues. V shed 6 bases, J shed 3 bases, and the junction held 4 bases outside the gene matches.